The 14 T cell receptor beta chains below were found in one sample sequenced in a study of cytomegalovirus exposure and HLA in healthy donors. Primers for the PCR totalled 60 Vbeta and 13 Jbeta. Only in-frame clones appear in the TCRdb table, and some are missing; sequencing was by immunoSEQ multiplex PCR. The data show some 120,000 clones, under 85% seen once. The material sequenced was PBMCs. The receptors originated from a woman under 30 in good health and CMV-seronegative.

This sequence joins TRBV27 and TRBJ2-3; the match to TRBD2 covers 12 bases. The CDR3 loop spans 17 amino acids. Germline V gene data show CDR1 as MNHEY and CDR2 as SMNVEV (reference sequence). Trimming took 6 bases from V and 3 from J; bases not matched to a gene: 10. The CDR3 bases are TGTGCCAGCAGACCACTCCTAGCGGGGGGGCTTACAGATACGCAGTATTTT. This encodes CASRPLLAGGLTDTQYF.

CDR3 sequence reads: CASSQFQGNTEAFF. The CDR3, as DNA: TGTGCCAGCAGCCAATTTCAGGGGAACACTGAAGCTTTCTTT. V gene TRBV16 combines with J gene TRBJ1-1, with D possibly being TRBD1 (5 bases). V lost 1 base and J lost 1, with 7 bases in between. The CDR3 contains 14 residues. Germline loops: CDR1 KGHSY, CDR2 FQNENV.

This clone showed up just a few times. The chain couples TRBV29-1 to TRBJ2-7; D is perhaps TRBD1 (6 bases). Germline CDR1 SQVTM, CDR2 ANQGSEA. Deletions cut 6 bases from V and 3 bases from J, with 18 bases between. This CDR3 has 14 amino acids. The CDR3 DNA follows: TGCAGCGTAGTGTTACCGGGACACAACTACGAGCAGTACTTC. This sequence encodes CSVVLPGHNYEQYF.

This clone was seen a single time. The rearrangement links TRBV6-5 to TRBJ2-3; 11 bases are shared with TRBD2. The CDR3 runs to 15 residues. Germline lookup yields CDR1 MNHEY and CDR2 SVGAGI. Trimming cost V 7 bases and J 5 bases; bases outside gene matches: 8. In DNA form, the CDR3 reads TGTGCCAGCAATCTAGCGGGGGGCCGGGTAGATACGCAGTATTTT. The encoded protein is CASNLAGGRVDTQYF.

This clone has more than one count but fewer than ten. V usage is TRBV4-1 and J usage is TRBJ2-7, with 9 positions matching TRBD2. Unmatched junction bases numbered 6, after V lost 4 bases and J lost 5 bases. The CDR3 is 14 residues long. The germline CDR1 and CDR2 sequences are MGHRA and YSYEKL. DNA of the CDR3: TGCGCCAGCAGCCCCAGCGGGGGGTACCACGAGCAGTACTTC. Translated: CASSPSGGYHEQYF.

The chain carries TRBV28 and TRBJ1-5; 10 nucleotides align to TRBD1. The CDR3 length is 16 residues. V lost 4 bases and J lost 6; bases outside the gene matches: 9. The germline CDR1 and CDR2 sequences are MDHEN and SYDVKM. Here the CDR3 reads CASSSWGQGPGQPQHF. CDR3 sequence (DNA): TGTGCCAGCAGTTCCTGGGGACAGGGGCCGGGTCAGCCCCAGCATTTT.

The chain employs TRBV4-2 and TRBJ2-1, with a weak D call TRBD2 (5 bases). V lost 0 bases to trimming and J lost 3 bases, with 12 bases between them. Looked up from germline, CDR1 is LGHNA and CDR2 is YNFKEQ. The CDR3 has 16 residues. Written as DNA, the CDR3 is TGTGCCAGCAGCCAAGATCGGGGTACGTTCTACAATGAGCAGTTCTTC. It yields the protein CASSQDRGTFYNEQFF.

V gene TRBV10-2 combines with J gene TRBJ1-1; D remains ambiguous. With 4 bases removed from V and 1 base from J, the gap between germline ends came to 7 bases. CDR1 WSHSY and CDR2 SAAADI come from the germline V gene. The CDR3 runs 13 residues. The CDR3 DNA sequence: TGCGCCAGCAGTGTATTGCGGAACACTGAAGCTTTCTTT. Amino acid sequence: CASSVLRNTEAFF.

The chain combines TRBV5-6 with TRBJ2-1; 9 bases are shared with TRBD1. CDR3 length: 15 residues. The V and J ends lost 6 bases and 7 bases, in that order; junction bases with no gene match: 11. Germline V CDR1 and CDR2: SGHDT, YYEEEE. The CDR3 DNA sequence: TGTGCCAGCATCCTACAGGGGGCCTTTGGTAATGAGCAGTTCTTC. Translating gives CASILQGAFGNEQFF.

The gene calls are TRBV7-9 and TRBJ2-3, with 14 bases fitting TRBD2. V shed 4 bases, J shed 3 bases, and the junction held 9 bases outside the gene matches. Germline V CDR1 and CDR2: SEHNR, FQNEAQ (reference sequence). The CDR3 consists of 18 residues. The CDR3: CASSSTSGGATGTDTQYF. The CDR3 nucleotides read TGTGCCAGCAGCTCGACTAGCGGGGGGGCTACGGGAACAGATACGCAGTATTTT.

This clone was observed a single time. The gene calls are TRBV4-1 and TRBJ2-1, with 8 bases matching TRBD2. The V gene end was trimmed by 1 base and the J gene end by 4 bases; junction bases not matched to a gene: 12. Germline loops: CDR1 MGHRA, CDR2 YSYEKL. The CDR3 has 18 amino acids. The CDR3 reads CASSQVGGGPLIYNEQFF. CDR3 nucleotide sequence: TGCGCCAGCAGCCAAGTGGGCGGGGGGCCTCTGATTTACAATGAGCAGTTCTTC.

This sequence joins TRBV6-5 and TRBJ2-3; D not certain. Trimming pared 6 bases from V and 1 base from J, leaving 11 bases between. The CDR3 runs 14 residues. Per germline, CDR1 MNHEY and CDR2 SVGAGI. In DNA, the CDR3 is TGTGCCAGCAGCCAGGCCCGTGGCACAGATACGCAGTATTTT. Its translation: CASSQARGTDTQYF.

J is TRBJ2-4 and V is TRBV18; D unresolved. Deletions cut 2 bases from V and 0 bases from J, with 8 bases between. CDR1 is KGHSH and CDR2 is LQKENI in the germline V gene. The CDR3 loop spans 15 amino acids. The CDR3: CASSPEALAKNIQYF. The CDR3 DNA sequence: TGTGCCAGCTCACCAGAAGCCCTAGCCAAAAACATTCAGTACTTC. Using reference TRBV18 and TRBJ2-4 for the parts outside the CDR3, the full variable domain is NAGVMQNPRHLVRRRGQEARLRCSPMKGHSHVYWYRQLPEEGLKFMVYLQKENIIDESGMPKERFSAEFPKEGPSILRIQQVVRGDSAAYFCASSPEALAKNIQYFGAGTRLSVL.

The rearrangement uses TRBV2 and TRBJ2-5; 14 bases fit TRBD2. The CDR3 runs to 19 residues. From germline, CDR1 is SNHLY and CDR2 FYNNEI. Trimming took 4 bases from V and 0 from J; bases not matched to a gene: 10. CDR3 in DNA: TGTGCCAGCAGTGGATTCGGGACTAGCGGGGGCCGGTACCAAGAGACCCAGTACTTC. Translating gives CASSGFGTSGGRYQETQYF.